These 28 T cell receptor beta chains were sequenced from one sample in a study of T cell responses to AZD1222 COVID-19 vaccine. The repertoire was sequenced with immunoSEQ multiplex PCR; TCRdb's copy has only in-frame clones and lacks some. This sample has 100,000 to 150,000 clones, with 80% to 90% found just once. Sequencing was performed on peripheral blood, taken on day 0 of AZD1222 vaccination. The receptor set was obtained from an adult in good health.

A single count supports this clone. The chain is built from TRBV19 and TRBJ2-3, with D perhaps being TRBD1 or TRBD2 (6 bases each). Germline CDR1 and CDR2: LNHDA and SQIVND (reference sequence). This CDR3 has 16 amino acids. Trimming took off 5 bases at V and 1 base at J, with 16 bases between the two ends. In DNA, the CDR3 is TGTGCCAGTAGTCCTAGAGGGGGGCCCGGCACAGATACGCAGTATTTT. The encoded protein is CASSPRGGPGTDTQYF. Full variable domain (outside the CDR3, taken from reference TRBV19 and TRBJ2-3): DGGITQSPKYLFRKEGQNVTLSCEQNLNHDAMYWYRQDPGQGLRLIYYSQIVNDFQKGDIAEGYSVSREKKESFPLTVTSAQKNPTAFYLCASSPRGGPGTDTQYFGPGTRLTVL.

The chain uses TRBV5-1 and TRBJ2-7; D is tentatively TRBD1 or TRBD2 (5 bases each). The length of the CDR3 is 14 residues. Trimming shortened V by 3 bases and J by 0 bases, and 10 bases separated the two germline ends. The V gene's germline CDR1 is SGHRS and CDR2 YFSETQ. CDR3 loop: CASSSRGPSYEQYF. The CDR3 bases are TGCGCCAGCAGCTCAAGGGGACCCTCCTACGAGCAGTACTTC.

V is TRBV7-8 and J is TRBJ1-2; D ambiguous. V lost 5 bases to trimming and J lost 4 bases, with 8 bases between them. The CDR3 spans 12 residues. Germline V CDR1 and CDR2: SGHVS, FQNEAQ. The CDR3 here is CASSQDGYGYTF. CDR3 bases: TGTGCCAGCAGCCAAGACGGCTATGGCTACACCTTC.

The chain combines TRBV28 with TRBJ2-5, with 8 bases matching TRBD1. Germline V gene lookup returns CDR1 MDHEN and CDR2 SYDVKM. This CDR3 has 13 residues. V trimming: 8 bases; J trimming: 5 bases; junction bases outside the gene matches: 7. The CDR3 reads CASQIQGVETQYF. The CDR3 DNA is TGTGCCAGCCAGATACAGGGGGTTGAGACCCAGTACTTC.

The chain recombines TRBV28 with TRBJ1-3; 7 nucleotides line up with TRBD1. This CDR3 region has 15 residues. The J segment lost 4 bases and the V segment lost 7 bases, leaving 10 bases of the junction unmatched. Looked up from germline, CDR1 is MDHEN and CDR2 is SYDVKM. The CDR3 DNA reads TGTGCCAGCACACTAATGACAGGGTGGGGAAACACCATATATTTT. It codes for CASTLMTGWGNTIYF.

This rearrangement joins TRBV5-6 to TRBJ2-7; D perhaps matches TRBD2 (5 bases). Germline V CDR1 and CDR2: SGHDT, YYEEEE. V lost 3 bases and J 6 bases, leaving 13 bases between the germline ends. This CDR3 contains 13 residues. Here the CDR3 reads CASSWETAGEQYF. The CDR3 DNA sequence: TGTGCCAGCAGCTGGGAGACCGCGGGCGAGCAGTACTTC.

The chain is built from TRBV3-1 (or the pseudogene TRBV3-2) and TRBJ1-4; perhaps TRBD1 as D (6 bases). V was clipped by 5 bases and J by 8 bases, with 18 bases between them. CDR3 length equals 15 residues. Germline CDR1 and CDR2: LGHDT and YNNKEL (reference sequence). The CDR3 bases are TGTGCCAGCAGCTCTCCGAGAGGGGGTGGAGAAAAACTGTTTTTT. Protein sequence: CASSSPRGGGEKLFF.

This clone was observed a few times. This chain joins TRBV7-3 and TRBJ2-1; D tentatively fits TRBD1 or TRBD2 (5 bases each). This CDR3 contains 15 residues. Trimming left V 5 bases short and J 9 bases short, with 20 bases between. Germline values: CDR1 SGHTA, CDR2 FQGTGA. CDR3 sequence: CASSPTSLTEGEQFF. In DNA, the CDR3 is TGTGCCAGCAGCCCAACCAGCCTGACAGAGGGTGAGCAGTTCTTC.

The chain recombines TRBV7-9 with TRBJ1-6, with TRBD1 matching 8 bases. V lost 3 bases and J lost 7; bases outside the gene matches: 5. Germline V gene sequence: CDR1 SEHNR, CDR2 FQNEAQ (reference sequence). The CDR3 has 15 amino acids. In nucleotides, the CDR3 is TGTGCCAGCAGCTTCCTGACAGGGGAAAATTCACCCCTCCACTTT. Its translation is CASSFLTGENSPLHF.

The chain is built from TRBV27 and TRBJ2-1; tentatively, D is TRBD2 (6 bases). CDR3 length: 12 residues. V lost 6 bases to trimming and J lost 10 bases, with 13 bases between them. Germline-derived CDR1 and CDR2 are MNHEY and SMNVEV (reference sequence). This CDR3 is CASRAHGGEQFF. CDR3 DNA: TGTGCCAGCAGGGCCCATGGGGGGGAGCAGTTCTTC.

J is TRBJ1-6 and V is TRBV14; no clear D gene. V was trimmed by 3 bases and J by 6 bases, leaving 12 bases between them. CDR3 length equals 15 residues. Germline values: CDR1 SGHDN, CDR2 FVKESK. The DNA of the CDR3 is TGTGCCAGCAGCCAGATGTCAACGGGTAATTCACCCCTCCACTTT. Its protein is CASSQMSTGNSPLHF.

The chain employs TRBV18 and TRBJ1-2; D call uncertain. The CDR3 contains 15 residues. V lost 4 bases and J lost 1, with 13 bases in between. CDR1 is KGHSH, CDR2 LQKENI, per germline. The CDR3: CASSLPGILNYGYTF. The DNA for the CDR3 is TGTGCCAGCTCACTTCCCGGGATACTTAACTATGGCTACACCTTC.

The V gene is TRBV3-1 (or the pseudogene TRBV3-2), the J gene TRBJ1-2; 8 positions agree with TRBD1. Per the germline V gene, CDR1 is LGHDT and CDR2 is YNNKEL (reference sequence). The ends lost 4 bases at V and 4 bases at J; junction bases unmatched: 11. This CDR3 spans 16 amino acids. This CDR3 is CASSLKQGVAGYGYTF. The CDR3 DNA follows: TGTGCCAGCAGCCTTAAACAGGGGGTAGCAGGCTATGGCTACACCTTC.

The CDR3 here is CASSVGQSLFINEQFF. Here the CDR3 DNA reads TGTGCCAGCAGCGTAGGACAGTCACTCTTTATCAATGAGCAGTTCTTC. The rearrangement joins TRBV9 to TRBJ2-1, with D tentatively TRBD1 (5 bases). Trimming shortened V by 0 bases and J by 6 bases, and 16 bases separated the two germline ends. The CDR3 contains 16 residues. Germline loops: CDR1 SGDLS, CDR2 YYNGEE. Drawing the rest from reference TRBV9 and TRBJ2-1, the complete variable domain is DSGVTQTPKHLITATGQRVTLRCSPRSGDLSVYWYQQSLDQGLQFLIQYYNGEERAKGNILERFSAQQFPDLHSELNLSSLELGDSALYFCASSVGQSLFINEQFFGPGTRLTVL.

This clone was picked up one time. The V and J genes are TRBV10-1 and TRBJ2-7; a possible D gene is TRBD1 (6 bases). Germline CDR1 is WNHNN and CDR2 is SYGVQD (reference sequence). CDR3 length equals 15 residues. The V end lost 3 bases, the J end lost 0 bases, and 12 bases lay between the germline ends. The CDR3 loop is CASSDGDMSSYEQYF. The CDR3 DNA is TGCGCCAGCAGTGACGGGGACATGAGCTCCTACGAGCAGTACTTC.

The chain joins TRBV6-6 to TRBJ2-2; TRBD2 matches at 13 bases. The junction had 8 bases not matched to a gene; V was cut back by 5 bases and J by 2 bases. This CDR3 has 18 amino acids. Looked up from germline, CDR1 is MNHNY and CDR2 is SVGAGI (reference sequence). CDR3 in amino acids: CASSPRTSGGLNTGELFF. The DNA for the CDR3 is TGTGCCAGCAGTCCCCGGACTAGCGGGGGCTTAAACACCGGGGAGCTGTTTTTT.

Only one count was recorded for this clone. The V call is TRBV12-5, the J call TRBJ1-2, with a possible D match to TRBD1 (6 bases). CDR3 length: 13 residues. Trimming pared 8 bases from V and 8 bases from J, leaving 18 bases between. Germline CDR1 is LGHNT and CDR2 is FRNRAP. The CDR3 bases are TGTGCTAGTCATCGACTCAGGGGCTCAGGCTACACCTTC. Translating gives CASHRLRGSGYTF.

The chain employs TRBV19 and TRBJ1-3, with 7 bases aligning to TRBD1. Germline loops: CDR1 LNHDA, CDR2 SQIVND (reference sequence). V shed 5 bases, J shed 0 bases, and the junction held 7 bases outside the gene matches. The CDR3 runs 16 residues. CDR3 sequence reads: CASSPDRYFSGNTIYF. CDR3 nucleotide sequence: TGTGCCAGTAGTCCGGACAGGTACTTCTCTGGAAACACCATATATTTT.

The chain couples TRBV5-1 to TRBJ1-1, with D tentatively TRBD1 (5 bases). The V and J ends lost 4 bases and 7 bases respectively, with 17 bases between them. The CDR3 contains 14 residues. Germline V gene sequence: CDR1 SGHRS, CDR2 YFSETQ. As DNA, the CDR3 is TGCGCCAGCAGCAGGGGACGGATGGAGGGTGAAGCTTTCTTT. This codes for CASSRGRMEGEAFF.

The rearrangement joins TRBV5-1 to TRBJ1-6, with 7 nucleotides matching TRBD1. The CDR3 covers 14 residues. V trimming: 0 bases; J trimming: 15 bases; junction bases outside the gene matches: 9. Per germline, CDR1 SGHRS and CDR2 YFSETQ. The CDR3 sequence is CASSLGGDRLHLHF. The CDR3 DNA reads TGCGCCAGCAGCTTGGGCGGGGACAGATTGCACCTCCACTTT.

The chain joins TRBV15 to TRBJ2-4; D call uncertain. The CDR3 contains 19 residues. Trimming removed 0 bases at V and 1 base at J, with 19 bases between. CDR1 and CDR2 from the germline V gene are LNHNV and YYDKDF (reference sequence). CDR3 bases: TGTGCCACCAGCAGAGAAACCGACATCCTCGGAAGGGCCAAAAACATTCAGTACTTC. Translated, it gives CATSRETDILGRAKNIQYF. Filled out from reference TRBV15 and TRBJ2-4, the complete variable domain reads DAMVIQNPRYQVTQFGKPVTLSCSQTLNHNVMYWYQQKSSQAPKLLFHYYDKDFNNEADTPDNFQSRRPNTSFCFLDIRSPGLGDTAMYLCATSRETDILGRAKNIQYFGAGTRLSVL.

This clone was found a few times. This chain joins TRBV4-1 and TRBJ1-5; no clear D gene. The V and J ends lost 0 bases and 7 bases respectively, with 7 bases between them. Germline V gene lookup returns CDR1 MGHRA and CDR2 YSYEKL. The CDR3 spans 13 residues. For the CDR3, the DNA is TGCGCCAGCAGCCAAGATTGGGGACAGCCCCAGCATTTT. Translating it yields CASSQDWGQPQHF.

With regard to this clone: Other nucleotide sequences from this sample produce the same CDR3. The chain uses TRBV5-1 and TRBJ1-6; no reliable D call. The CDR3 is made up of 15 amino acids. The V and J ends lost 0 bases and 5 bases respectively, with 9 bases between them. Germline V CDR1 and CDR2: SGHRS, YFSETQ. CDR3 sequence (DNA): TGCGCCAGCAGCTTGGGGACGGCCGATAATTCACCCCTCCACTTT. Its translation: CASSLGTADNSPLHF.

The J gene is TRBJ1-5, the V gene TRBV7-9; possible D gene TRBD1, 5 bases. The CDR3 has 16 residues. The germline gives CDR1 SEHNR, CDR2 FQNEAQ (reference sequence). V lost 1 base and J 5 bases, leaving 15 bases between the germline ends. The CDR3 DNA reads TGTGCCAGCAGCTTAGGTTGGACTCAGGGTGATCAGCCCCAGCATTTT. Protein product: CASSLGWTQGDQPQHF. The whole variable domain, remainder taken from reference TRBV7-9 and TRBJ1-5, is DTGVSQNPRHKITKRGQNVTFRCDPISEHNRLYWYRQTLGQGPEFLTYFQNEAQLEKSRLLSDRFSAERPKGSFSTLEIQRTEQGDSAMYLCASSLGWTQGDQPQHFGDGTRLSIL.

This clone was seen a handful of times. The chain links TRBV5-1 to TRBJ2-3; TRBD2 agrees at 10 bases. This CDR3 is 16 amino acids long. V was pared by 4 bases and J by 4 bases, with 9 bases of the junction left unmatched. CDR1 is SGHRS and CDR2 is YFSETQ in the germline V gene. The CDR3 region is CASSRAASGSSDTQYF. CDR3 nucleotide sequence: TGCGCCAGCAGCCGAGCTGCTAGCGGGAGTTCAGATACGCAGTATTTT.

The chain is built from TRBV6-6 and TRBJ1-6, with 8 bases matching TRBD1. CDR3 size: 16 residues. Per the germline V gene, CDR1 is MNHNY and CDR2 is SVGAGI (reference sequence). Trimming took 6 bases from V and 4 from J; bases not matched to a gene: 8. This CDR3 reads CASSVEDRAYNSPLHF. The CDR3, as DNA: TGTGCCAGCAGCGTTGAGGACAGGGCTTATAATTCACCCCTCCACTTT.

The chain has TRBV7-3 and TRBJ1-6; D is undetermined. Germline lookup yields CDR1 SGHTA and CDR2 FQGTGA. Trimming shortened V by 5 bases and J by 7 bases, and 12 bases separated the two germline ends. This CDR3 region has 14 residues. CDR3 sequence: CASSIGSLNSPLHF. The CDR3 DNA reads TGTGCCAGCAGCATCGGGTCGTTAAATTCACCCCTCCACTTT.

A few counts support this clone. The sample carries other DNA sequences with the same CDR3. Here the CDR3 DNA reads TGTGCCAGCAGAGGAGTGAATGAAAAACTGTTTTTT. This gives the protein CASRGVNEKLFF. V is TRBV28 and J is TRBJ1-4, with D unclear. The germline CDR1 and CDR2 sequences are MDHEN and SYDVKM. This CDR3 is built from 12 residues. The V and J ends lost 6 bases and 5 bases respectively, with 7 bases between them.